The rows below give T cell receptor beta chains drawn from one sample of a study of early T cells in non-severe SARS-CoV-2 infection. TCRdb recomputed calls from the 5' RACE reads with MiXCR, one row per CDR3 protein. The repertoire includes around 100,000 distinct CDR3 sequences, around a sixth of them detected once, and about 1.3% sits in the top ten. Sequences were obtained from whole blood. These receptors were taken from an adult who was a healthcare worker with PCR-confirmed SARS-CoV-2 infection or an uninfected control (not recorded which). CDR3s include the opening cysteine and the closing phenylalanine or tryptophan. The D gene is left open where the match is weak. The size entry is marked missing in some rows and otherwise reads once, few, many or a size class.

clone_size d_call j_call v_call cdr3_nt cdr3_aa
. . TRBJ1-4 TRBV15 TGTGCCACCAGGGAGAGAGAAAAACTGTTTTTT CATREREKLFF
many TRBD2 TRBJ2-2 TRBV29-1 TGCAGCGTTGAAGGACTAGCGGGGGGCAAAAACACCGGGGAGCTGTTTTTT CSVEGLAGGKNTGELFF
. TRBD2 TRBJ2-3 TRBV6-2/TRBV6-3 TGTGCCAGCAGTCACTTAGCGGGGTTCACAGATACGCAGTATTTT CASSHLAGFTDTQYF
few TRBD1 TRBJ1-5 TRBV12-3/TRBV12-4 TGTGCCAGCAGTGTACAGGGGGGGTGGCCCCAGCATTTT CASSVQGGWPQHF
. TRBD1 TRBJ2-2 TRBV27 TGTGCCAGCAGCGGTTACAGGGGGAACACCGGGGAGCTGTTTTTT CASSGYRGNTGELFF
many . TRBJ2-6 TRBV27 TGTGCCAGCAGTAGGGGTCTTAACTCTGGGGCCAACGTCCTGACTTTC CASSRGLNSGANVLTF
. TRBD2 TRBJ2-1 TRBV9 TGTGCCAGCAGCGCCGAAGCGGGAGCCTACAATGAGCAGATCTTC CASSAEAGAYNEQIF
few TRBD2 TRBJ2-3 TRBV20-1 TGCAGTGCTCGAAGACGGACTAGCGGGGCCACAGATACGCAGTATTTT CSARRRTSGATDTQYF
. . TRBJ2-2 TRBV20-1 TGCAGTGCTCCCCGCGGTGGGGTAGGCAACACCGGGGAGCTGTTTTTT CSAPRGGVGNTGELFF
. . TRBJ1-2 TRBV6-2/TRBV6-3 TGTGCCAGCAGTTACCATGTTCCGGGACCCTCAAGTGACTACACCTTC CASSYHVPGPSSDYTF
. TRBD1 TRBJ1-6 TRBV27 TGTGCCAGCAAAGTAGGACAGGGGTTTTCACCCCTCCACTTT CASKVGQGFSPLHF
few TRBD2 TRBJ2-4 TRBV6-5 TGTGCCAGCAGTTACTCCCCTAGCGGGGCGGGCAAAAACATTCAGTACTTC CASSYSPSGAGKNIQYF
few . TRBJ2-3 TRBV29-1 TGCAGCGTTGAATCGGGAGTCACAGATACGCAGTATTTT CSVESGVTDTQYF
many TRBD2 TRBJ2-7 TRBV6-2/TRBV6-3 TGTGCCAGCAGTTACCTTGGGACTAACTCCTACGAGCAGTACTTC CASSYLGTNSYEQYF
few TRBD2 TRBJ2-1 TRBV20-1 TGCAGTGCTAGTCCCAGCGGGATCAATGAGCAGTTCTTC CSASPSGINEQFF
. . TRBJ2-7 TRBV20-1 TGCAGTGCTCCCACATCCTCCTACGAGCAGTACTTC CSAPTSSYEQYF
. . TRBJ2-2 TRBV18 TGTGCCAGCTCACCCGACCGGGAGCTGTTTTTT CASSPDRELFF
. TRBD2 TRBJ2-5 TRBV6-6 TGTGCCAGCAGTTACGCCGGGACTAGCGGGAGAGAGACCCAGTACTTC CASSYAGTSGRETQYF
. TRBD1 TRBJ1-1 TRBV5-1 TGCGCCAGCAGCTCCCCGACAGGGGGGACTGAAGCTTTCTTT CASSSPTGGTEAFF
. TRBD2 TRBJ2-2 TRBV18 TGTGCCAGCTCACCACGTCTAGCGGGAGAAATCAACACCGGGGAGCTGTTTTTT CASSPRLAGEINTGELFF
. TRBD1 TRBJ2-2 TRBV30 TGTGCCTGGAGCCGACAGGGGTTCGGGGAGCTGTTTTTT CAWSRQGFGELFF
. . TRBJ1-5 TRBV11-2 TGTGCCAGCAGCCTCGGACTCAATCGGCCCCAGCATTTT CASSLGLNRPQHF